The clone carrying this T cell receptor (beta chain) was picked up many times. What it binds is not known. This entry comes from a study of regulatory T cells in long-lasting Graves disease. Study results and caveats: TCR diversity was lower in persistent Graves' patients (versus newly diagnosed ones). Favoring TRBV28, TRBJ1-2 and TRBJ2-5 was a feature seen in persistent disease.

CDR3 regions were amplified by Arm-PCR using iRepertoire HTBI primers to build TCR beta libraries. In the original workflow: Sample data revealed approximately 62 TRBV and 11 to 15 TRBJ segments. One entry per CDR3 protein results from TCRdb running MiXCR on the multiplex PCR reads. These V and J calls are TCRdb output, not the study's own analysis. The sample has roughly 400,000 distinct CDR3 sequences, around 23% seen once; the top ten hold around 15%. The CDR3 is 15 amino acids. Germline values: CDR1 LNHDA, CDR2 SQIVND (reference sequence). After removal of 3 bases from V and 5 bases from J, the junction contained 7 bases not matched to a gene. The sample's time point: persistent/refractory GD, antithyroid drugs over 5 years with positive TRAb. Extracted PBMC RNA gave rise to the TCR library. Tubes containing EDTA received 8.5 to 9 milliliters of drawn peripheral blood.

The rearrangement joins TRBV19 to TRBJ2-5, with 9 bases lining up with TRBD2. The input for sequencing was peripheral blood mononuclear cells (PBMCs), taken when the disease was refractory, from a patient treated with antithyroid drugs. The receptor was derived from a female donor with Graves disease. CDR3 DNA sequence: TGTGCCAGTAGTATTGGAGCGGGAGGCGGGGAGACCCAGTACTTC. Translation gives CASSIGAGGGETQYF.